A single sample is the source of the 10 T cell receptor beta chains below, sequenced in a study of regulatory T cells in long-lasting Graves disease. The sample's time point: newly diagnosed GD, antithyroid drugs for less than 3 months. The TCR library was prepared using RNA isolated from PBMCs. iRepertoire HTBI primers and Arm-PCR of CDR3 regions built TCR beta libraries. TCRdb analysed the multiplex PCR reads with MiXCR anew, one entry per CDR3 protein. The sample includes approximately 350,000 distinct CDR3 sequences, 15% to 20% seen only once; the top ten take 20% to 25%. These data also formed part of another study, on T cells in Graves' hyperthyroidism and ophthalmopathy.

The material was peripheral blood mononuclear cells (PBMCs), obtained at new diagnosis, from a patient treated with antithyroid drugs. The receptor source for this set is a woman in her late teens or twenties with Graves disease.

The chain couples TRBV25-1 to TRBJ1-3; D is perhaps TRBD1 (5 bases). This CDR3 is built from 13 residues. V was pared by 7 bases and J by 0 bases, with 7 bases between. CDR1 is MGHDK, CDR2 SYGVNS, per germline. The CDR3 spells CASNTGSGNTIYF. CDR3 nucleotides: TGTGCCAGCAATACAGGCTCTGGAAACACCATATATTTT. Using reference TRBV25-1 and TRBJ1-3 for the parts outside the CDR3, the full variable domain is EADIYQTPRYLVIGTGKKITLECSQTMGHDKMYWYQQDPGMELHLIHYSYGVNSTEKGDLSSESTVSRIRTEHFPLTLESARPSHTSQYLCASNTGSGNTIYFGEGSWLTVV.

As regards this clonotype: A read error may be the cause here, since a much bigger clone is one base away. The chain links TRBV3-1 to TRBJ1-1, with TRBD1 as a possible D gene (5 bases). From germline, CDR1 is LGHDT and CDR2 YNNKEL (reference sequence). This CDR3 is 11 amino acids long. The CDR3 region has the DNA TGTGCCAGCAGCGGGGCTACTGAAGCTTCCTTT. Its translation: CASSGATEASF.

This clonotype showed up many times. The chain's CDR3 is CASSSTVSGRWEETQYF. The DNA for the CDR3 is TGCGCCAGCAGCTCTACTGTAAGCGGGAGGTGGGAAGAGACCCAGTACTTC. The chain is built from TRBV5-1 and TRBJ2-5; the match to TRBD2 covers 9 bases. The CDR3 has 17 amino acids. Germline values: CDR1 SGHRS, CDR2 YFSETQ. Trimming removed 3 bases from V and 3 bases from J; junction bases left unmatched: 12.

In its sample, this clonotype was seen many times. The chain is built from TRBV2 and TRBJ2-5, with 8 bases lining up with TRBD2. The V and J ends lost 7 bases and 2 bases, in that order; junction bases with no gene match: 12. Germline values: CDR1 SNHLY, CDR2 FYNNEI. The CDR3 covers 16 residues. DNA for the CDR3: TGTGCCAGCACCCCCTTGGGACTAGTTCAGCAAGAGACCCAGTACTTC. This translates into CASTPLGLVQQETQYF.

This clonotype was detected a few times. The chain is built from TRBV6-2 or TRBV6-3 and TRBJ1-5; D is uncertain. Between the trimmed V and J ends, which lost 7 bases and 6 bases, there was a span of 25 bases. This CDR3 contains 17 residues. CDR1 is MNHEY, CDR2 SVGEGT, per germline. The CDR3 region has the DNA TGTGCCAGCATAACCTCCGGTGGCGCAGGCGGGTCTCAGCCCCAGCATTTT. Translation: CASITSGGAGGSQPQHF.

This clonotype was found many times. CDR3 in amino acids: CASSERRGRNTGELFF. CDR3 nucleotide sequence: TGTGCCAGCAGTGAAAGGAGGGGGCGGAATACCGGGGAGCTGTTTTTT. V usage is TRBV6-1 and J usage is TRBJ2-2; TRBD1 might be the D (7 bases). The germline gives CDR1 MNHNS, CDR2 SASEGT. With 2 bases removed from V and 5 bases from J, the gap between germline ends came to 15 bases. The CDR3 has 16 residues.

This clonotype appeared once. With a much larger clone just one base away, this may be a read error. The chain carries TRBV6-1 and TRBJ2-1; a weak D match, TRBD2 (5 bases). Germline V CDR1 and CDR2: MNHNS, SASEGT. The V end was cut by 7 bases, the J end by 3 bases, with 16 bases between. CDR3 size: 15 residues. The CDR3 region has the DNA TGTGCCAGCATGACGGGTAGCGAGGGCTACAATGAGCAGTTCTTC. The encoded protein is CASMTGSEGYNEQFF.

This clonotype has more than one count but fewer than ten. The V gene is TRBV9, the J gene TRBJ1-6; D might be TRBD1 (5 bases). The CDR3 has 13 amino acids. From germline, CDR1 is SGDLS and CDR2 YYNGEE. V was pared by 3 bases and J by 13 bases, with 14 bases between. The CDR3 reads CASSEGTATPLHF. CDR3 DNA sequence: TGTGCCAGCAGCGAGGGGACCGCGACTCCCCTCCACTTT.

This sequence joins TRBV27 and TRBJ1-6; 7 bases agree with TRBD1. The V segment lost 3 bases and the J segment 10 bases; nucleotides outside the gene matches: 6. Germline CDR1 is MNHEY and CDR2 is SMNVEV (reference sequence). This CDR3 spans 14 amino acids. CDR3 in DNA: TGTGCCAGCAGTTTCGAGGGGGCAGCCTCACCCCTCCACTTT. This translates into CASSFEGAASPLHF.

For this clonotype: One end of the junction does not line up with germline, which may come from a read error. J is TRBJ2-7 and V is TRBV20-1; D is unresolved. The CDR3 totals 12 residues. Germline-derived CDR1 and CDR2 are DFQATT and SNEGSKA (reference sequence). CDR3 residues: CSARGRWYERYF. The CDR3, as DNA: TGCAGTGCTAGGGGCAGATGGTACGAGCGGTACTTC.